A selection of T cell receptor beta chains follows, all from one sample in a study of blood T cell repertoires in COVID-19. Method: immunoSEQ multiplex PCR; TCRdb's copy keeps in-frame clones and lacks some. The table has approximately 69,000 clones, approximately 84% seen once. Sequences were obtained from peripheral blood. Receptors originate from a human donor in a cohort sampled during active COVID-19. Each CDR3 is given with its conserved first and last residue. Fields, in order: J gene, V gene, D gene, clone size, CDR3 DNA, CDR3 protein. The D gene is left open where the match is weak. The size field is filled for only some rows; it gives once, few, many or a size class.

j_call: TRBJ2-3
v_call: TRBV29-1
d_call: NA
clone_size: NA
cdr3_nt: TGCAGCGTCGACCCCAGAACAGGGCTCAGGGATACGCAGTATTTT
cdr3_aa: CSVDPRTGLRDTQYF

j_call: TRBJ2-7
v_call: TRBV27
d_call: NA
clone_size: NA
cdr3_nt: TGTGCCAGCACCCAACAGGGTACCGACGGCGAGCAGTACTTC
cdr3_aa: CASTQQGTDGEQYF

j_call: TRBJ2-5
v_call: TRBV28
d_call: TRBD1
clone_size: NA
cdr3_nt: TGTGCCAGCAGTACCGTCGGACAGGGAAATATGGAGACCCAGTACTTC
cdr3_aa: CASSTVGQGNMETQYF

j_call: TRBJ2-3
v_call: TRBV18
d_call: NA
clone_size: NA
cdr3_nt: TGTGCCAGCTCACCTCGGACGAGGGGGGATACGCAGTATTTT
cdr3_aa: CASSPRTRGDTQYF

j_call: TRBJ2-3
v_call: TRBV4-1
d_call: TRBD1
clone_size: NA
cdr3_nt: TGCGCCAGCAGCTCCCAGGGGGCCCGCACAGATACGCAGTATTTT
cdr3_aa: CASSSQGARTDTQYF

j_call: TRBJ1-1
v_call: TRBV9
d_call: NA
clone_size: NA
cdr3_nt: TGTGCCAGCAGCGGCGGCAGGGGATACCACACCTTACCGAACACTGAAGCTTTCTTT
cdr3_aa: CASSGGRGYHTLPNTEAFF

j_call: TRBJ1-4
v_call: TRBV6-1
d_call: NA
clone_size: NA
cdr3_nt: TGTGCCAGCAGTGACGGGGTTAATGAAAAACTGTTTTTT
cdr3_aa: CASSDGVNEKLFF

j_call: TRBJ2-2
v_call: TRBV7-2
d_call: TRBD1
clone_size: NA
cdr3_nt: TGTGCCAGCAGCATTACAGAAAGGACAGGGTACGGGGAGCTGTTTTTT
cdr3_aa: CASSITERTGYGELFF

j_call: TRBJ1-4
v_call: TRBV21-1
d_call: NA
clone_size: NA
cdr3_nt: TGTGCCAGCCGCCTATCAACTAATGAAAAACTGTTTTTT
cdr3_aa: CASRLSTNEKLFF

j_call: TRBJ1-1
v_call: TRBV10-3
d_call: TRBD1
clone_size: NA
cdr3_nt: TGTGCCATCAGTGAGTCGGGGACAGGGGTTAGGAGTACTGAAGCTTTCTTT
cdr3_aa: CAISESGTGVRSTEAFF

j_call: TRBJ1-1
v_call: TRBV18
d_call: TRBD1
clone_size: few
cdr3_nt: TGTGCCAGCTCCCCGAGGACCCGTACGACAGGGGCGAACACTGAAGCTTTCTTT
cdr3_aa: CASSPRTRTTGANTEAFF

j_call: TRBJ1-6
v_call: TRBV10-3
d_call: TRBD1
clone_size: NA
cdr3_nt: TGTGCCATCAGTGAGTCGACAGGGGTGGGTTCACCCCTCCACTTT
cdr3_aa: CAISESTGVGSPLHF

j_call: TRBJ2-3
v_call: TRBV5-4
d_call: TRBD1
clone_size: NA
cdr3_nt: TGTGCCAGCAGCTCGGGACAGGGGGGTATGGCAGATACGCAGTATTTT
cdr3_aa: CASSSGQGGMADTQYF

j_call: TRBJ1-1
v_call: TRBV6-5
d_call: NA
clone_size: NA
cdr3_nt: TGTGCCAGCAGAAAGGGGGGGAGCACTGAAGCTTTCTTT
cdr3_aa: CASRKGGSTEAFF

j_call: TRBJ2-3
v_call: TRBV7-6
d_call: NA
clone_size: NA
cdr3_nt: TGTGCCAGCAGCTTGTCTTCTGGGGCTTCCGCCACAGATACGCAGTATTTT
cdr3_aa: CASSLSSGASATDTQYF

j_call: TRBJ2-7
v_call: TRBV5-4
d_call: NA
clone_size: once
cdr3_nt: TGTGCCAGCAGCTTTAGGAAAGGGGCAGGGAACTACGAGCAGTACTTC
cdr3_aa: CASSFRKGAGNYEQYF

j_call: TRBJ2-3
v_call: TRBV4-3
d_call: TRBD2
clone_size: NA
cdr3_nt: TGCGCCAGCAGCCAAGAGGGTCTAGCGGGGGGCCCCACAGATACGCAGTATTTT
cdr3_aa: CASSQEGLAGGPTDTQYF

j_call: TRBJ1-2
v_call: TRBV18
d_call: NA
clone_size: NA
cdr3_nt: TGTGCCAGCTCACTACGACAGGATGTCTATGGCTACACCTTC
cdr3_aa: CASSLRQDVYGYTF

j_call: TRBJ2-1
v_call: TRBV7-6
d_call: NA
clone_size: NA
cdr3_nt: TGTGCCAGCAGCCAGTTCGTTGATACCTACAATGAGCAGTTCTTC
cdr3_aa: CASSQFVDTYNEQFF

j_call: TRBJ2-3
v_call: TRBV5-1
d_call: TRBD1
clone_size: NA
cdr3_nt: TGCGCCAGCAGCCCCAGCCGGGGGCAGGGGGCTGAAGATACGCAGTATTTT
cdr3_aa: CASSPSRGQGAEDTQYF

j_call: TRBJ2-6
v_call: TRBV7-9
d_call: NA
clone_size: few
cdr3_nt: TGTGCCAGCAGTCTGACAGTCTCTGGGGCCAACGTCCTGACTTTC
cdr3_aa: CASSLTVSGANVLTF

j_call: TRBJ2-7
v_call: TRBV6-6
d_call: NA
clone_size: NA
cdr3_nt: TGTGCCAGCCGCTACAACAGGGACTCCTACGAGCAGTACTTC
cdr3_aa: CASRYNRDSYEQYF

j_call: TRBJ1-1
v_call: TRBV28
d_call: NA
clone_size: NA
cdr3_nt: TGTGCCAGCAGTTTCTTGGAGACTGAAGCTTTCTTT
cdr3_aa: CASSFLETEAFF

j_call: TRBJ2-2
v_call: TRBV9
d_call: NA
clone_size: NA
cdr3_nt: TGTGCCAGCAGCGTAGGTTCAGGGGCCGGGGAGCTGTTTTTT
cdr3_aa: CASSVGSGAGELFF

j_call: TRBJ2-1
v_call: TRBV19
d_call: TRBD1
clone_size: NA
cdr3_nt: TGTGCCAGTAGTACCCGACAGGGCTCCTACAATGAGCAGTTCTTC
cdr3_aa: CASSTRQGSYNEQFF

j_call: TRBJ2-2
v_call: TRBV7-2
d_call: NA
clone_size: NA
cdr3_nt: TGTGCCAGCAGCTTAGAAGCGTCGAACACCGGGGAGCTGTTTTTT
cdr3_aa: CASSLEASNTGELFF

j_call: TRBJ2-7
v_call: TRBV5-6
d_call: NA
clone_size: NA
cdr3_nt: TGTGCCAGCAGCTCTCTGTTAGAGCAGTACTTC
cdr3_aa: CASSSLLEQYF

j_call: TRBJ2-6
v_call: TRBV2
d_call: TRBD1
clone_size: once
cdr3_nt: TGTGCCAGCAGCCTAGGACAGGGGACTTGGTCTGGGGCCAACGTCCTGACTTTC
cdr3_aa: CASSLGQGTWSGANVLTF

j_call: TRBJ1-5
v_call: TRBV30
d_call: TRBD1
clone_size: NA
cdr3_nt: TGTGCCTGGAGTGTATCTGACAGGGGTACCAATCAGCCCCAGCATTTT
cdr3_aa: CAWSVSDRGTNQPQHF

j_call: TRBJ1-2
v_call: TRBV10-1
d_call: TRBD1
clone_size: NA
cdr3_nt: TGCGCCAGCAGCCCAGGGGGCTTTGATGGCTACACCTTC
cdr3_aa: CASSPGGFDGYTF

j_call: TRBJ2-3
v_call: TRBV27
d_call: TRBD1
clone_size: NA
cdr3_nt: TGTGCCAGCAGTCCCACAGGGGTCCGGGTCACAGATACGCAGTATTTT
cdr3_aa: CASSPTGVRVTDTQYF

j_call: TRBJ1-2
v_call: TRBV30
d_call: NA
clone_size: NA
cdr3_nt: TGTGCCTGGGGGGGGCTGTATGGCTACACCTTC
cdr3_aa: CAWGGLYGYTF

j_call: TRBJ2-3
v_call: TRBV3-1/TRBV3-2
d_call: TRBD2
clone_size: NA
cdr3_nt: TGTGCCAGCAGCCCACCTAGCGGGGGGGAGCAGTATTTT
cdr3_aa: CASSPPSGGEQYF

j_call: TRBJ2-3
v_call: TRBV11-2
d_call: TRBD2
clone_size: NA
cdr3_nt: TGTGCCAGCAGCTTAGTCGGGCGGGGGTCCGCCGGGGATACGCAGTATTTT
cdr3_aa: CASSLVGRGSAGDTQYF

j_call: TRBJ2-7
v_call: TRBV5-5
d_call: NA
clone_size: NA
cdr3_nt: TGTGCCAGCAGCTTGGAGACTGGACGAGGGTACGAGCAGTACTTC
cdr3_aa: CASSLETGRGYEQYF

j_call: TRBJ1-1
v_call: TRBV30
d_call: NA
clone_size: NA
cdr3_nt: TGTGCCTGGAGTAGGGAGTGGGCGGACACTGAAGCTTTCTTT
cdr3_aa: CAWSREWADTEAFF

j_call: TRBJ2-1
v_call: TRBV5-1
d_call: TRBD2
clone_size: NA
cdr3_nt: TGCGCCAGCAGCCTTTTCGGTAGCGGGGGGGCTAATGAGCAGTTCTTC
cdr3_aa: CASSLFGSGGANEQFF

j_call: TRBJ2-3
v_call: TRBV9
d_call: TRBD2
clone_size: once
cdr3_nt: TGTGCCAGCAGCGTGGCACTAGCGGGGGGAGGGCCAGATACGCAGTATTTT
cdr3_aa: CASSVALAGGGPDTQYF

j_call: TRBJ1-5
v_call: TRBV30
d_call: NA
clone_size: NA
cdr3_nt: TGTGCCTGGAGTGTAACAGGTGGTCAGCCCCAGCATTTT
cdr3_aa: CAWSVTGGQPQHF

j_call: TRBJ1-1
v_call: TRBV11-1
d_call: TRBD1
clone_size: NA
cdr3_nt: TGTGCCAGCAGACGTCGGACAGGGTTGGAGGAAACTGAAGCTTTCTTT
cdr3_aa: CASRRRTGLEETEAFF

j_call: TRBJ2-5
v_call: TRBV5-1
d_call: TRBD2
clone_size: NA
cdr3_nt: TGCGCCAGCAGCTCCCTAGCGGGGGGCCTGATCGAGACCCAGTACTTC
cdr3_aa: CASSSLAGGLIETQYF

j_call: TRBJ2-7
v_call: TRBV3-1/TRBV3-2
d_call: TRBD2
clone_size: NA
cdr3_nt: TGTGCCAGCAGGCCGGGGAGTGCGGGGGGGCCTTATAACGAGCAGTACTTC
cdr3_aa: CASRPGSAGGPYNEQYF

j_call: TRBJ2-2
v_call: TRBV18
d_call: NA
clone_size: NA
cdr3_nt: TGTGCCAGCTCATCGCTAACAGGGAGCAAACCGACCGGGGAGCTGTTTTTT
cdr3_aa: CASSSLTGSKPTGELFF

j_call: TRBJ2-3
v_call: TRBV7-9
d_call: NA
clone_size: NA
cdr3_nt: TGTGCCAGCAGCTTAGCGTCAGGGACAGATACGCAGTATTTT
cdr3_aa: CASSLASGTDTQYF

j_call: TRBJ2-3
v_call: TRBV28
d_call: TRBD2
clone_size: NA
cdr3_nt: TGTGCCAGCAGTGCGGATAGCGGGGGTGGGACAGATACGCAGTATTTT
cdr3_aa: CASSADSGGGTDTQYF

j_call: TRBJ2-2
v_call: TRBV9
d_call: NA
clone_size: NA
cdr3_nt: TGTGCCAGCAGCGTAATTACCGGGGCGAACACCGGGGAGCTGTTTTTT
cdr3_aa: CASSVITGANTGELFF

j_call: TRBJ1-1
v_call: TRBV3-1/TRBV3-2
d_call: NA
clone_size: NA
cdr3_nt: TGTGCCAGCAGCCCCATCGGGACACAAAACACTGAAGCTTTCTTT
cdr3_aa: CASSPIGTQNTEAFF

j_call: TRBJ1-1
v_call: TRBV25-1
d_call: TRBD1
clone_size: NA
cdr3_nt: TGTGCCAGCAGTGCCCACGGGACAGGACATACCGAAGCTTTCTTT
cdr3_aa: CASSAHGTGHTEAFF

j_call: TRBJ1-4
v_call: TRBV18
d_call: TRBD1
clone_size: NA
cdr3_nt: TGTGCCAGCTCACCCCCCGACAGGGCTTATGAAAAACTGTTTTTT
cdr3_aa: CASSPPDRAYEKLFF